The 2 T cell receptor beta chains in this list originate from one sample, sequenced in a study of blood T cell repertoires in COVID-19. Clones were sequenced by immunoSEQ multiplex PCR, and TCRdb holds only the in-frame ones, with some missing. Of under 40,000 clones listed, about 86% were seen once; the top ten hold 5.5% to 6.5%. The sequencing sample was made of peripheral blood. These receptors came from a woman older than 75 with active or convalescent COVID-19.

CDR3 coding DNA: TGTGCCAGCAGTGAAAATCAGGGTCCCATCTATGGCTACACCTTC. It translates to CASSENQGPIYGYTF. The chain couples TRBV2 to TRBJ1-2; weak D call: TRBD1 (5 bases). Germline V gene lookup returns CDR1 SNHLY and CDR2 FYNNEI. The CDR3 spans 15 residues. Trimming took 2 bases from V and 4 from J, leaving 14 bases between them.

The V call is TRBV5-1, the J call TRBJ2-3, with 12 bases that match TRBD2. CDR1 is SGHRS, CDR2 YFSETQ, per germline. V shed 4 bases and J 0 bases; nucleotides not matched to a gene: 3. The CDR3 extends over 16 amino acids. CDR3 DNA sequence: TGCGCCAGCAGCAGAGGGACTAGCGGGAGCACAGATACGCAGTATTTT. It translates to CASSRGTSGSTDTQYF.